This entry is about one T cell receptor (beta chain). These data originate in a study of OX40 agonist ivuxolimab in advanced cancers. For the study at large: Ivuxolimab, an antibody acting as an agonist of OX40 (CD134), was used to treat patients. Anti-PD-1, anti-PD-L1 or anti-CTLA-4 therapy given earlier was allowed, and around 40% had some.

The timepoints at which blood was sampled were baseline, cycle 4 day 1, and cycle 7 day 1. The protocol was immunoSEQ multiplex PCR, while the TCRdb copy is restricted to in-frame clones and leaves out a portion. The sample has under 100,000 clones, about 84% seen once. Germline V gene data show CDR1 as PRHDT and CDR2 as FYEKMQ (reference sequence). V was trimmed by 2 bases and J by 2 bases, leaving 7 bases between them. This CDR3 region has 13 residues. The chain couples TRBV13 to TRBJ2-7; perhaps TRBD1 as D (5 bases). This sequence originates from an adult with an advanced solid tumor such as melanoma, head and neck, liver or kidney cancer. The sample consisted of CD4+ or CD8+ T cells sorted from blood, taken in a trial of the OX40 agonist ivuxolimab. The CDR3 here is CASSLRQTYEQYF. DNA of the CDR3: TGTGCCAGCAGCTTACGACAGACCTACGAGCAGTACTTC.